This T cell receptor beta chain was identified in a study of neurological immune-mediated disorders. This clonotype was observed at least ten times. MiXCR was run by TCRdb on the 5' RACE reads, yielding one entry per CDR3 protein. This sample carries 77,000 or so distinct CDR3 sequences, roughly 10% of them seen once, and the ten largest clones take about 1.7%. The sequenced material came from PBMCs. This TCR derives from a man aged 45 to 65 in good health.

This CDR3 reads CASSTTSGRSSYNEQFF. CDR3 bases: TGTGCCAGCAGCACAACTAGCGGAAGGAGCTCCTACAATGAGCAGTTCTTC. V is TRBV5-6 and J is TRBJ2-1, with 8 positions matching TRBD2. Losses at the gene ends were 4 bases for V and 0 bases for J; bases not matched to a gene: 9. The CDR3 length is 17 residues. The germline V gene has CDR1 SGHDT and CDR2 YYEEEE.